This T cell receptor beta chain stems from a study of blood T cell repertoires in COVID-19. Turning to the study itself: Samples taken during acute and convalescent COVID-19 were collected in the United States, Italy and Spain. PBMCs, B-cell-depleted T cells, or T cells provided the cDNA or gDNA that made up the material.

Original processing notes: For nucleated cells, counts were estimated from reference gene primer amplification. Repertoires were generated with immunoSEQ multiplex PCR, while TCRdb's copy carries only in-frame clones and drops some. V, J and clone size are those of that table, while D and trimming were read from the DNA. The table lists 88,000 or so clones, roughly three quarters of them singletons, with 24% in the top ten. Germline V gene data show CDR1 as MDHEN and CDR2 as SYDVKM. The CDR3 spans 15 residues. Trimming cost V 2 bases and J 7 bases; bases outside gene matches: 6. The genes are TRBV28 and TRBJ2-1; 9 bases map to TRBD1. The source material was peripheral blood. This TCR came from a human donor in a cohort sampled during active COVID-19. CDR3 protein: CASSLGDRGGNEQFF. The CDR3 bases are TGTGCCAGCAGTTTAGGTGACAGGGGGGGTAATGAGCAGTTCTTC.